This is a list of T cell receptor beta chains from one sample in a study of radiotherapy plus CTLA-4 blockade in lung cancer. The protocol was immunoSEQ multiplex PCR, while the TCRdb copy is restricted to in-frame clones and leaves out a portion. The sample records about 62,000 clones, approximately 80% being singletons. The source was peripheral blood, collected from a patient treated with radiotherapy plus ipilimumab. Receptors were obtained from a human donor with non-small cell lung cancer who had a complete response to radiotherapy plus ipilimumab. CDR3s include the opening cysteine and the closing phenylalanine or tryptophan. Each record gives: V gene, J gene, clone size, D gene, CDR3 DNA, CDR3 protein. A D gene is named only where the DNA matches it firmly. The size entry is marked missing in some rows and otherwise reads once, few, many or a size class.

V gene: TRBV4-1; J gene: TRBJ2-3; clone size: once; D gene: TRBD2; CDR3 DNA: TGCGCCAGCAGCCAAGACCCGGGACTAGCGAGCACAGATACGCAGTATTTT; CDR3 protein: CASSQDPGLASTDTQYF
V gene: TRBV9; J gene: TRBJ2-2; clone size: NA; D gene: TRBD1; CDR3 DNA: TGTGCCAGCAGCGGCCCGGGACAGATAACCGGGGAGCTGTTTTTT; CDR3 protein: CASSGPGQITGELFF
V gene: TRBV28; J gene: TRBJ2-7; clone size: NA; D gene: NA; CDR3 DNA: TGTGCCAGCAGTCCGTGGACCCGGACCTCCTACGAGCAGTACTTC; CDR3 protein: CASSPWTRTSYEQYF
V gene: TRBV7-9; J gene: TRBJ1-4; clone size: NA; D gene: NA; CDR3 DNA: TGTGCCAGCAGCTCGCAAATGAGGCTTGGGGCTGAAAAACTGTTTTTT; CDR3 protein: CASSSQMRLGAEKLFF
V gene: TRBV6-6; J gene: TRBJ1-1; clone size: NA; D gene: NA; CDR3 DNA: TGTGCCAGCAGTGGGGGGGGGAACACTGAAGCTTTCTTT; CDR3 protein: CASSGGGNTEAFF
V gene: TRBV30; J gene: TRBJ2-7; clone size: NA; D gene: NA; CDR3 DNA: TGTGCCTGGAGAGGACCCTACAGGGACTACGAGCAGTACTTC; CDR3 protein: CAWRGPYRDYEQYF
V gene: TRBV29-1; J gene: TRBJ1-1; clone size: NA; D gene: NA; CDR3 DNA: TGCAGCGGGGTAGCGCATTGGAACACTGAAGCTTTCTTT; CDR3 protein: CSGVAHWNTEAFF
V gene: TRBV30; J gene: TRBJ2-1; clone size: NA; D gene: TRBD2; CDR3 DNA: TGTGCCTGGAGCAGACTAGCGGGAGACAATGAGCAGTTCTTC; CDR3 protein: CAWSRLAGDNEQFF
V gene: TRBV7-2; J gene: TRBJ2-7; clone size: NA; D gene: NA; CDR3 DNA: TGTGCCAGCAGCCCCTCCGCACAGCAGGGCCTAGGCGAGCAGTACTTC; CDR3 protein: CASSPSAQQGLGEQYF
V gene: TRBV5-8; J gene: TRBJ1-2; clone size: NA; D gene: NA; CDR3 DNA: TGTGCCAGCAGGCTGGACCCGGGTGCCAACTATGGCTACACCTTC; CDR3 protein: CASRLDPGANYGYTF
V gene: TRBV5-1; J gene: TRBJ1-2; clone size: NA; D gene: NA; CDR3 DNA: TGCGCCAGCAGCTTGGAAGGGGCCTATGGCTACACCTTC; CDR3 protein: CASSLEGAYGYTF
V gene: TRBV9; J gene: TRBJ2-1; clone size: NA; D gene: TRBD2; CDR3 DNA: TGTGCCAGCAGCGTAGAGGGCGGGAGGGCCTTTAATGAGCAGTTCTTC; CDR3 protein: CASSVEGGRAFNEQFF
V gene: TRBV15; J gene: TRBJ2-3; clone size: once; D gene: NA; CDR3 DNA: TGTGCCACCAGCAGAGACGGGGCAGTTGCAGATACGCAGTATTTT; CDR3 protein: CATSRDGAVADTQYF
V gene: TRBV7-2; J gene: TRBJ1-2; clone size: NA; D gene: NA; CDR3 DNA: TGTGCCAGCAGACTCGGGCAGGTTTATGGCTACACCTTC; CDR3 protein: CASRLGQVYGYTF
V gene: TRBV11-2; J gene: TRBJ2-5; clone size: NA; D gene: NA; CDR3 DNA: TGTGCCAGCAGCTTAGACGGGATTGGGACCCAGTACTTC; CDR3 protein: CASSLDGIGTQYF
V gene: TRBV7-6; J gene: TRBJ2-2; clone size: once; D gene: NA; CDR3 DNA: TGTGCCAGCAGCCCCGGACAGTCGGCGAACACCGGGGAGCTGTTTTTT; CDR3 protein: CASSPGQSANTGELFF
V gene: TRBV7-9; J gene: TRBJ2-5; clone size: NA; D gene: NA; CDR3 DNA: TGTGCCAGCAGCTTAGGCGGGGTTCAAGAGACCCAGTACTTC; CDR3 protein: CASSLGGVQETQYF
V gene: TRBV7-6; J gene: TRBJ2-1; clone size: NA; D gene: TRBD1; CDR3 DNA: TGTGCCAGCAGCTTCCTTGGACAGGCGACGGAGCAGTTCTTC; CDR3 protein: CASSFLGQATEQFF
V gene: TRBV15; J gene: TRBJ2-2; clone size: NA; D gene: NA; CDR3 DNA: TGTGCCACCAGCAACGCTGCCGGGGAGCTGTTTTTT; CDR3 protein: CATSNAAGELFF
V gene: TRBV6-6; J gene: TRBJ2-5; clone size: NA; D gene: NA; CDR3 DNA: TGTGCCAGCAGTTACCGAGAGACCCAGTACTTC; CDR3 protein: CASSYRETQYF
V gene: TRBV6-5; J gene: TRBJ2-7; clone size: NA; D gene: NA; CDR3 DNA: TGTGCCAGCAGTGCCCCAAGAGGGAGTTCCTACGAGCAGTACTTC; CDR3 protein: CASSAPRGSSYEQYF
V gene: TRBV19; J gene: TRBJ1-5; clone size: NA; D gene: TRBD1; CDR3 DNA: TGTGCCAGTACCAAGGGGACAGGGGGGTTCGGTATTAATCAGCCCCAGCATTTT; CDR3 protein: CASTKGTGGFGINQPQHF
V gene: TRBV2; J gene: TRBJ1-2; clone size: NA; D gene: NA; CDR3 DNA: TGTGCCAGCAGTGAAGTAGGGCGTGGCTACACCTTC; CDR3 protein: CASSEVGRGYTF
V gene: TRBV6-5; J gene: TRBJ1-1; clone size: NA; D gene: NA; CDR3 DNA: TGTGCCAGCAGTTACGTCGGGATGAACACTGAAGCTTTCTTT; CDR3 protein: CASSYVGMNTEAFF
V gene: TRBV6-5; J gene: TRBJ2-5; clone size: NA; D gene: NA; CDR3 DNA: TGTGCCAGCAGTTACTCGGACCAAGAGACCCAGTACTTC; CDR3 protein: CASSYSDQETQYF
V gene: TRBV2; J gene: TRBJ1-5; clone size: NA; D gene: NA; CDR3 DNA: TGTGCCAGCAGGTACATGGGATATGGGGAGCCCCAGCATTTT; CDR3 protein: CASRYMGYGEPQHF
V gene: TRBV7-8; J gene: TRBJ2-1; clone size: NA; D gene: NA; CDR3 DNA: TGTGCCAGCAGCTTAGGTCGGATCAGCTCCTACAATGAGCAGTTCTTC; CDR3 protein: CASSLGRISSYNEQFF
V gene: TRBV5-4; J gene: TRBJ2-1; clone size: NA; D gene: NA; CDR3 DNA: TGTGCCAGCAGCTTCGGTGGGTTCGGTGAGCAGTTCTTC; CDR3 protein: CASSFGGFGEQFF
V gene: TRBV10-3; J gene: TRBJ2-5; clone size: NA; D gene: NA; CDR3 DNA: TGTGCCATCAGTGAGTCGAGTGCAGAGACCCAGTACTTC; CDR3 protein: CAISESSAETQYF
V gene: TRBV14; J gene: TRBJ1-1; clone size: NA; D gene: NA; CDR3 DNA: TGTGCCAGCAGCTTATGGGGGCCCCCGAAATTCGCTGAAGCTTTCTTT; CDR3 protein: CASSLWGPPKFAEAFF
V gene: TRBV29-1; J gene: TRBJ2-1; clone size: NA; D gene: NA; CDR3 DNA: TGCAGCGTTGCATCAAGGTCCTACAATGAGCAGTTCTTC; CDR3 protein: CSVASRSYNEQFF
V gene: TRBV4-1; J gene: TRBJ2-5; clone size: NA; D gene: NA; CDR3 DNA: TGCGCCAGCAGCCCTGCGGGACCCCCAGAGACCCAGTACTTC; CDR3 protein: CASSPAGPPETQYF
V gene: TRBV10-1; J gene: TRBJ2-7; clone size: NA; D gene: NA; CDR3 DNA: TGCGCCAGCAGCCGCTGGCAGGGGAGTCCCTACGAGCAGTACTTC; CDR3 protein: CASSRWQGSPYEQYF
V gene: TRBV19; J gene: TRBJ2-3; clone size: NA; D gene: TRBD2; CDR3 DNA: TGTGCCAGTAGCCTCCGGAGCGTAGCGGGAGTGCCAGATACGCAGTATTTT; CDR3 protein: CASSLRSVAGVPDTQYF
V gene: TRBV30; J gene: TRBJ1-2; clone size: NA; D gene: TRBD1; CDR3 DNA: TGTGCCTGGAATGGGTTTCGAGAGATAGGGACAGACCATAGTAACTATGGCTACACCTTC; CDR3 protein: CAWNGFREIGTDHSNYGYTF
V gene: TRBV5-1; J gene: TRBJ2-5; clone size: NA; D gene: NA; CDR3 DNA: TGCGCCAGCAGACCGACGAGCGGAGCCCAAGAGACCCAGTACTTC; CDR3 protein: CASRPTSGAQETQYF
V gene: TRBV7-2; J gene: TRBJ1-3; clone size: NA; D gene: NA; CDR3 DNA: TGTGCCAGCAGGATGGGGGGAAACACCATATATTTT; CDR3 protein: CASRMGGNTIYF
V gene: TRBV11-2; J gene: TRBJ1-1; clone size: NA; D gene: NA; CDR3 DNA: TGTGCCAGCAGCTTAGTGCCCAACACTGAAGCTTTCTTT; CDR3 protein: CASSLVPNTEAFF
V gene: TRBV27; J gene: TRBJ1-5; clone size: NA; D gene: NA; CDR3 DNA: TGTGCCAGCAGTTCCGGGGGGGTAGGGGCACAGCCCCAGCATTTT; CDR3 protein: CASSSGGVGAQPQHF
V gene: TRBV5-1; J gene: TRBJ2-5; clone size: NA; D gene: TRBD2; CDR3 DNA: TGCGCCAGCAGCTTGGCGGGAGGCGGGGAAAGAAAGACCCAGTACTTC; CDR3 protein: CASSLAGGGERKTQYF
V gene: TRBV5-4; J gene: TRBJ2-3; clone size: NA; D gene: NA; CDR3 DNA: TGTGCCAGCAGCCGATTTGGGGGCGGGGGCACAGATACGCAGTATTTT; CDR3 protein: CASSRFGGGGTDTQYF